This TCR beta chain was sequenced in a study of T cells in Graves' hyperthyroidism and ophthalmopathy. Researchers took RNA transcripts and amplified the TCR beta CDR3 regions from them. A set of HTBI primers served as the primers for a first-round RT-PCR of the TCR CDR3. One entry per CDR3 protein, called by TCRdb with MiXCR from the multiplex PCR reads. This sample has approximately 870,000 distinct CDR3 sequences, with roughly 40% found just once. An absence of ophthalmopathy progression within 18 months meant stable Graves' hyperthyroidism. The V end lost 0 bases, the J end lost 4 bases, and 19 bases lay between the germline ends. CDR1 is MNHEY, CDR2 SVGAGI, per germline. The CDR3 is 17 amino acids. With respect to this clonotype: What it recognizes is unknown.

Study-wide results and caveats: A model of 13 V-J pairs discriminated ophthalmopathy from stable hyperthyroidism.

The receptor's source is a young man with Graves' hyperthyroidism. Sequencing used blood. The chain joins TRBV6-5 to TRBJ2-7; the D is unclear. The CDR3 region is CASSYSIGAGPPYEQYF. As DNA, the CDR3 is TGTGCCAGCAGTTACTCGATTGGTGCAGGTCCGCCGTACGAGCAGTACTTC.